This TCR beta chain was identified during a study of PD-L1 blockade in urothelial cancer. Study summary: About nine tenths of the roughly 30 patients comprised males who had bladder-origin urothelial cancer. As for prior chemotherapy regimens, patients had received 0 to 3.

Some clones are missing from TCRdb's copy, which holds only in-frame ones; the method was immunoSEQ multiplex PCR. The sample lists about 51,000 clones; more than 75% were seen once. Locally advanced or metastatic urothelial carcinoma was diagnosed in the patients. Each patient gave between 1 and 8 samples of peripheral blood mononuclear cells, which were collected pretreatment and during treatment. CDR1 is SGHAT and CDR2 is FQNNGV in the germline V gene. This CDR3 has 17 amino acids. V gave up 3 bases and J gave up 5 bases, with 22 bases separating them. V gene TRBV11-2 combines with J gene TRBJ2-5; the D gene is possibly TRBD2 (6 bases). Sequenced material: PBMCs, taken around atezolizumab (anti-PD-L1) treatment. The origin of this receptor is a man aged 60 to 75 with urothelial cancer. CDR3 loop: CASSFYYGEREWETQYF. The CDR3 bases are TGTGCCAGCAGCTTTTACTACGGAGAACGGGAGTGGGAGACCCAGTACTTC.